The entry below describes one T cell receptor beta chain. Its antigen is not yet known. A much bigger clone sits one base away, suggesting this may be a read error. The receptor library was made with PCR. The sample was run on an Illumina HiSeq 2500. TCR libraries were prepared with molecular barcoding, using unique molecular identifiers to normalize TCRbeta repertoire quantification. TCRdb trimmed the raw reads at Q25, called clones with MiXCR and kept productive beta chains. Duplicate CDR3 protein sequences are folded into a single record with the most common DNA and genes. The sample table contains approximately 520,000 distinct CDR3 sequences; only one count was recorded for roughly 11% of them. The leading ten clones occupy 13% to 15% of the sample. This record comes from a study of T-cell reconstitution after alpha-beta-depleted transplantation in children (dated by TCRdb to about 2016). Study-wide context: The study quantitatively tracked T-cell immune reconstitution after TCRalphabeta/CD19-depleted allogeneic hematopoietic cell transplantation in children using TCR repertoire profiling.

What the research found in general, with its limitations: The apparently early recovery of alphabetaT-cell counts about two months after transplant reportedly depended on only several hundred rapidly expanded clones that came from non-depleted graft cells. The frequencies of hyperexpanded clones fell over the following months, and after one year, T-cell counts and TCRbeta diversity were mostly attributed to newly produced T cells. In some patients, high TCRbeta diversity at day 60 was attributed to recipient T cells and intrathymic progenitors that had survived conditioning.

The CDR1 and CDR2 encoded by the germline V gene are KGHSH and LQKENI. CDR3 length: 13 amino acids, cysteine to phenylalanine. Kept here is only the CDR3 DNA, which spans 39 bases and is read in frame from base 1. Explained via the paper, the treatment or condition label denotes: allogeneic hematopoietic cell transplantation with graft depleted of TCRalphabeta T cells and CD19 B cells. Transplant recipients were children who received TCRalphabeta/CD19-depleted allogeneic hematopoietic cell grafts. The sequence derives from a female patient aged 2 to 10 who had a stem cell transplant for aplastic anemia, so the T cells may come from the graft donor. The V gene is TRBV18 and the J gene is TRBJ1-1; no D segment can be confidently identified. The sequencing used PBMCs, mostly from graft donor cells, collected 180 days after TCRalphabeta/CD19-depleted stem cell transplant. The DNA sequence is given as TGTGCCAGCTCACCACGGGAGGGAACTGACGCTTTCTTT. Its translation reads: CASSPREGTDAFF. The variable domain in full, with residues beyond the CDR3 obtained from the reference TRBV18 and TRBJ1-1 genes, is NAGVMQNPRHLVRRRGQEARLRCSPMKGHSHVYWYRQLPEEGLKFMVYLQKENIIDESGMPKERFSAEFPKEGPSILRIQQVVRGDSAAYFCASSPREGTDAFFGQGTRLTVV.